There are many counts of the clone carrying this T cell receptor beta chain. Its antigen remains unknown. Germline V gene sequence: CDR1 MNHEY, CDR2 SVGAGI. V was clipped by 6 bases and J by 12 bases, with 22 bases between them. The CDR3 contains 14 residues. Then a second PCR, running roughly 7 to 11 cycles, was carried out with a sample-barcoded 5' primer and a J-beta primer mix. Each of the cDNA molecules was tagged by a template-switch adaptor with 12 random nucleotides. Every sample produced at least 3 million CDR3-containing paired-end reads. Using its own MiXCR run on the 5' RACE reads, TCRdb lists one record per CDR3 protein. The profile shows fewer than 700,000 distinct CDR3 sequences, 40% to 55% of them singletons. These data belong to a study of blood T cells in healthy people across ages. Each sample provided at least 6 micrograms of extracted total RNA. Study findings and constraints: Diversity estimates from one million T cells were considered underestimates.

The sequence came from an elderly man in good health. Sequencing was performed on blood. V and J are TRBV6-5 and TRBJ2-3; tentative D call: TRBD1 (5 bases). In DNA form, the CDR3 reads TGTGCCAGCAGCCCCCTGGGTCGTCAGGGCTTACAGTATTTT. Its protein product is CASSPLGRQGLQYF.